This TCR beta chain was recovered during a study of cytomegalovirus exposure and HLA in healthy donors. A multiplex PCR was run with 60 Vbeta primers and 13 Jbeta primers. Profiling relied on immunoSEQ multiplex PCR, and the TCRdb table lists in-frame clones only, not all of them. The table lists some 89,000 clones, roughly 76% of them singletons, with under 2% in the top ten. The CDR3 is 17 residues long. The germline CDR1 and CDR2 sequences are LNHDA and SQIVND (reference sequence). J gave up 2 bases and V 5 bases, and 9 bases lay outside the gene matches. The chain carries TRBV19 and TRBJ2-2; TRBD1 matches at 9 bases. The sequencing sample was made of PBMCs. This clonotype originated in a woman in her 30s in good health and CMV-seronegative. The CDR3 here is CASSARRDRANTGELFF. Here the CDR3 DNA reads TGTGCCAGTAGTGCCCGCCGGGACAGGGCTAACACCGGGGAGCTGTTTTTT.